The next 8 T cell receptor beta chains were all read from a single sample in a study of T cells in Graves' hyperthyroidism and ophthalmopathy. Amplification yielded TCR beta CDR3 regions, with RNA transcripts as the source. With the HTBI primer set, the TCR CDR3 went through a first round of RT-PCR. MiXCR was run by TCRdb on the multiplex PCR reads, yielding one entry per CDR3 protein. The sample lists some 740,000 distinct CDR3 sequences; around 13% were seen once. Sample: blood. These receptors came from a woman between 18 and 29 years old with Graves' hyperthyroidism.

This clonotype was detected ten times or more. The chain recombines TRBV20-1 with TRBJ2-7, with D tentatively TRBD2 (5 bases). This CDR3 is 13 amino acids long. Deletions cut 1 base from V and 0 bases from J, with 7 bases between. The germline gives CDR1 DFQATT, CDR2 SNEGSKA (reference sequence). The CDR3 is CSARGTHSYEQYF. In DNA form, the CDR3 reads TGCAGTGCTAGAGGGACTCACTCCTACGAGCAGTACTTC.

This clonotype came up many times. This chain joins TRBV10-3 and TRBJ2-3; no clear D. The CDR3 contains 12 residues. The V gene lost 2 bases and the J gene lost 1 base, with 1 base spanning the gap. Germline V gene lookup returns CDR1 ENHRY and CDR2 SYGVKD. The CDR3 here is CAISEGTDTQYF. The CDR3, as DNA: TGTGCCATCAGTGAGGGCACAGATACGCAGTATTTT.

At least ten counts were recorded for this clonotype. The J gene is TRBJ1-5, the V gene TRBV3-1; perhaps TRBD1 as D (5 bases). Germline V gene lookup returns CDR1 LGHDT and CDR2 YNNKEL (reference sequence). V shed 0 bases and J shed 6 bases, with 9 bases lying between them. The CDR3 consists of 14 residues. DNA of the CDR3: TGTGCCAGCAGCCAAGATTGGAGGGGTCAGCCCCAGCATTTT. It translates to CASSQDWRGQPQHF. Based on the CDR3 plus reference TRBV3-1 and TRBJ1-5, the full variable domain is DTAVSQTPKYLVTQMGNDKSIKCEQNLGHDTMYWYKQDSKKFLKIMFSYNNKELIINETVPNRFSPKSPDKAHLNLHINSLELGDSAVYFCASSQDWRGQPQHFGDGTRLSIL.

This clonotype was seen at least ten times. The chain carries TRBV3-1 and TRBJ1-6, with a tentative D call TRBD1 (6 bases). Germline CDR1 is LGHDT and CDR2 is YNNKEL (reference sequence). The CDR3 loop spans 15 amino acids. V dropped 2 bases and J dropped 10 bases, with 15 bases sitting between them. In nucleotides, the CDR3 is TGTGCCAGCAGCCAAAGGACAGTTTCAAACTCACCCCTCCACTTT. Translating it yields CASSQRTVSNSPLHF.

Ten or more counts support this clonotype. The V call is TRBV20-1, the J call TRBJ1-1; the D is unclear. The ends were cut back, 1 base at V and 7 bases at J, with 13 bases in the middle. CDR3 length equals 13 residues. Germline CDR1 is DFQATT and CDR2 is SNEGSKA (reference sequence). The CDR3 nucleotides read TGCAGTGCTAGAGGTGGACGGAACCTTGAAGCTTTCTTT. Protein sequence: CSARGGRNLEAFF.

Many counts were recorded for this clonotype. The rearrangement uses TRBV4-1 and TRBJ1-2, with a weak D call TRBD1 (5 bases). The CDR3 contains 12 residues. Germline-derived CDR1 and CDR2 are MGHRA and YSYEKL. The ends were cut back, 10 bases at V and 4 bases at J, with 13 bases in the middle. In DNA form, the CDR3 reads TGCGCCACGTCAGGGAACCGCTATGGCTACACCTTC. Its protein product is CATSGNRYGYTF.

The sample holds a few counts of this clonotype. The chain joins TRBV27 to TRBJ2-3, with 11 bases lining up with TRBD2. J was trimmed by 2 bases and V by 8 bases; bases with no gene match: 9. Germline assignment: CDR1 MNHEY and CDR2 SMNVEV (reference sequence). This CDR3 is 16 amino acids long. DNA for the CDR3: TGTGCCAGCTCTCTTCTGGGACTAGCGGACACAGATACGCAGTATTTT. This codes for CASSLLGLADTDTQYF.

This clonotype appeared a few times. A junction end diverges from the germline sequence, so it may reflect a read error. V and J are TRBV30 and TRBJ2-3; 9 positions match TRBD2. The CDR3 length is 15 residues. Germline CDR1 and CDR2: GTSNPN and SVGIG (reference sequence). Here the CDR3 reads CAWTFSGTSKDTQYF. The CDR3 DNA sequence: TGTGCCTGGACTTTCTCCGGGACTAGCAAAGATACGCAGTATTTT.